The 9 T cell receptor beta chains in this list originate from one sample, sequenced in a study of cytomegalovirus exposure and HLA in healthy donors. The PCR employed 60 Vbeta primers together with 13 Jbeta primers. Assay: immunoSEQ multiplex PCR; the TCRdb copy retains only in-frame clones and omits some. The data contain some 190,000 clones, about 77% of them seen just once; the ten biggest clones take up approximately 2%. Material for sequencing was PBMCs. The origin of the receptors is a woman younger than 45 in good health and CMV-seropositive.

J is TRBJ2-3 and V is TRBV18, with 13 bases identical to TRBD2. This CDR3 spans 19 amino acids. Germline V CDR1 and CDR2: KGHSH, LQKENI. Losses at the gene ends were 1 base for V and 1 base for J; bases not matched to a gene: 8. CDR3: CASSPRRTSGRLGTDTQYF. The DNA of the CDR3 is TGTGCCAGCTCACCACGACGGACTAGCGGGAGACTGGGCACAGATACGCAGTATTTT.

The rearrangement links TRBV20-1 to TRBJ2-7, with 8 bases aligning to TRBD1. The CDR3 is made up of 11 amino acids. The germline V gene has CDR1 DFQATT and CDR2 SNEGSKA (reference sequence). V dropped 7 bases and J dropped 3; count of bases not matched to a gene: 2. As DNA, the CDR3 is TGCAGTGTCGGACAGGGCTACGAGCAGTACTTC. It is translated as CSVGQGYEQYF.

The rearrangement links TRBV7-9 to TRBJ1-3; 8 bases map to TRBD1. In germline, CDR1 is SEHNR, CDR2 FQNEAQ (reference sequence). The CDR3 runs to 14 residues. Unmatched junction bases numbered 5, after V lost 8 bases and J lost 2 bases. As DNA, the CDR3 is TGTGCCAGCCGAATACAGGGGGCTGGAAACACCATATATTTT. It translates to CASRIQGAGNTIYF.

This clone was counted once. The chain carries TRBV29-1 and TRBJ1-1; D remains unclear. The ends were cut back, 6 bases at V and 6 bases at J, with 20 bases in the middle. Germline V lookup: CDR1 SQVTM, CDR2 ANQGSEA. CDR3 size: 14 residues. The CDR3 spells CSVFSRTGNAEAFF. The CDR3 nucleotides read TGCAGCGTGTTTTCCCGGACGGGAAACGCTGAAGCTTTCTTT. The full variable domain, completed using reference TRBV29-1 and TRBJ1-1, is SAVISQKPSRDICQRGTSLTIQCQVDSQVTMMFWYRQQPGQSLTLIATANQGSEATYESGFVIDKFPISRPNLTFSTLTVSNMSPEDSSIYLCSVFSRTGNAEAFFGQGTRLTVV.

The CDR3 DNA reads as TGCGCCAGCAGCTTGGAAGTAGTCCCAGATACGCAGTATTTT. It specifies CASSLEVVPDTQYF. The chain employs TRBV5-1 and TRBJ2-3; unclear D gene. Germline V gene sequence: CDR1 SGHRS, CDR2 YFSETQ. Trimming shortened V by 0 bases and J by 4 bases, and 9 bases separated the two germline ends. This CDR3 comprises 14 residues.

Only a few counts were recorded for this clone. The chain employs TRBV30 and TRBJ1-2; 8 nucleotides match TRBD1. The V gene end was trimmed by 2 bases and the J gene end by 5 bases; junction bases not matched to a gene: 7. Germline-derived CDR1 and CDR2 are GTSNPN and SVGIG (reference sequence). The CDR3 is made up of 14 amino acids. CDR3 region: CAWSTDRGFYGYTF. As DNA, the CDR3 is TGTGCCTGGAGTACCGACAGGGGATTTTATGGCTACACCTTC. The variable domain in full, with the rest retrieved from reference TRBV30 and TRBJ1-2, is SQTIHQWPATLVQPVGSPLSLECTVEGTSNPNLYWYRQAAGRGLQLLFYSVGIGQISSEVPQNLSASRPQDRQFILSSKKLLLSDSGFYLCAWSTDRGFYGYTFGSGTRLTVV.

The chain links TRBV7-6 to TRBJ2-3; 8 positions agree with TRBD2. The V gene end was trimmed by 4 bases and the J gene end by 6 bases; junction bases not matched to a gene: 3. CDR3 length: 13 residues. Looked up from germline, CDR1 is SGHVS and CDR2 is FNYEAQ. CDR3 nucleotide sequence: TGTGCCAGCAGCTCGGGGGGGCCGGATACGCAGTATTTT. It encodes CASSSGGPDTQYF.

V is TRBV11-2 and J is TRBJ2-1, with a possible D match to TRBD1 (6 bases). Trimming left V 5 bases short and J 10 bases short, with 15 bases between. CDR1 and CDR2 (germline): SGHAT, FQNNGV. The CDR3 runs 13 residues. For the CDR3, the DNA is TGTGCCAGCAGCGACAGGTCAGGGGTGGAGCAGTTCTTC. Translation: CASSDRSGVEQFF.

Points on this clone: The identical CDR3 is also encoded by other nucleotide sequences in the sample. The rearrangement links TRBV5-1 to TRBJ2-3, with 12 nucleotides matching TRBD2. The ends lost 0 bases at V and 6 bases at J; junction bases unmatched: 2. In germline, CDR1 is SGHRS, CDR2 YFSETQ. This CDR3 contains 15 residues. This CDR3 is CASSLGLAGEDTQYF. The CDR3 DNA follows: TGCGCCAGCAGCTTGGGACTAGCGGGAGAGGATACGCAGTATTTT.